This T cell receptor beta chain emerged from a study of PD-L1 blockade in urothelial cancer. For the study at large: Males with bladder-origin urothelial cancer constituted about 90% of the roughly 30 patients. Analyzed time points were 3 weeks (second dose) and 6 weeks after therapy began.

The V and J ends lost 4 bases and 12 bases, in that order; junction bases with no gene match: 20. The CDR3 contains 16 residues. Germline values: CDR1 MGHRA, CDR2 YSYEKL. Specified time point: peripheral blood 6 weeks after treatment start. Here immunoSEQ multiplex PCR was the method, and the copy in TCRdb shows in-frame clones only, minus some. Seen here are under 150,000 clones, around 88% observed once, and the top ten hold more than 1.5%. Sequences were derived from PBMCs, sampled around atezolizumab (anti-PD-L1) treatment. This sequence was found in a man aged 55-75 years with urothelial cancer. The chain links TRBV4-1 to TRBJ2-7; 8 nucleotides line up with TRBD1. CDR3 sequence (DNA): TGCGCCAGCAGCCTTACGCCGGGACAGGCCACCGAAAGTAGGTACTTC. It translates to CASSLTPGQATESRYF.